This entry lists 27 T cell receptor beta chains sequenced from one sample in a study of T cell responses to AZD1222 COVID-19 vaccine. Produced via immunoSEQ multiplex PCR; TCRdb's table is partial and in-frame only. The sample holds over 130,000 clones, 92% seen once. Sequences were derived from peripheral blood, sampled 28 days after the second AZD1222 dose. These receptors all come from an adult who received the AZD1222 COVID-19 vaccine.

CDR3 region: CASRNPGTRPYEQYF. The CDR3 nucleotides are TGTGCCAGCAGGAACCCCGGGACGAGACCTTACGAGCAGTACTTC. The chain is built from TRBV2 and TRBJ2-7, with D perhaps assigned TRBD1 or TRBD2 (5 bases each). Germline assignment: CDR1 SNHLY and CDR2 FYNNEI. The ends were cut back, 6 bases at V and 4 bases at J, with 19 bases in the middle. CDR3 length: 15 amino acids.

The chain is built from TRBV19 and TRBJ1-2; D is possibly TRBD1 (6 bases). There are 12 residues in the CDR3. Trimming took off 5 bases at V and 5 bases at J, with 9 bases between the two ends. Germline CDR1 LNHDA, CDR2 SQIVND (reference sequence). CDR3 sequence: CASSVTGYGYTF. The DNA for the CDR3 is TGTGCCAGTAGTGTGACAGGATATGGCTACACCTTC.

The chain is built from TRBV24-1 and TRBJ1-1; D gene unclear. Germline V lookup: CDR1 KGHDR, CDR2 SFDVKD. The CDR3 spans 15 residues. V lost 8 bases and J lost 7, with 22 bases in between. CDR3 sequence reads: CATTSRYGFDLEAFF. The CDR3 bases are TGTGCCACCACCTCCCGATACGGGTTCGACCTTGAAGCTTTCTTT.

The chain couples TRBV30 to TRBJ1-2; D not resolved. Between the trimmed V and J ends, which lost 3 bases and 2 bases, there was a span of 4 bases. The V gene's germline CDR1 is GTSNPN and CDR2 SVGIG (reference sequence). CDR3 size: 11 residues. Here the CDR3 DNA reads TGTGCCTGGAGCCTAAACTATGGCTACACCTTC. Translating it yields CAWSLNYGYTF.

The gene calls are TRBV6-5 and TRBJ1-1, with TRBD1 identical over 10 bases. The CDR3 has 14 residues. The ends lost 1 base at V and 4 bases at J; junction bases unmatched: 0. In germline, CDR1 is MNHEY, CDR2 SVGAGI. CDR3 sequence: CASSYWDRGTEAFF. The CDR3 DNA sequence: TGTGCCAGCAGTTACTGGGACAGGGGCACTGAAGCTTTCTTT.

The J gene is TRBJ1-2, the V gene TRBV12-5; D remains unclear. V was clipped by 2 bases and J by 6 bases, with 4 bases between them. Looked up from germline, CDR1 is LGHNT and CDR2 is FRNRAP. The CDR3 contains 11 residues. This CDR3 is CASGLSNGYTF. The DNA for the CDR3 is TGTGCTAGTGGTTTGTCCAATGGCTACACCTTC.

There are a few counts of this clone. The genes are TRBV2 and TRBJ2-2; 9 positions match TRBD1. Looked up from germline, CDR1 is SNHLY and CDR2 is FYNNEI. The CDR3 contains 14 residues. After removal of 5 bases from V and 5 bases from J, the junction contained 3 bases not matched to a gene. The CDR3 DNA reads TGTGCCAGCAGTAGACAGGGGGTGACCGGGGAGCTGTTTTTT. It encodes CASSRQGVTGELFF.

The gene calls are TRBV2 and TRBJ2-1; weak D call: TRBD2 (6 bases). Germline values: CDR1 SNHLY, CDR2 FYNNEI. This CDR3 has 14 amino acids. Trimming removed 6 bases at V and 0 bases at J, with 9 bases between. DNA of the CDR3: TGTGCCAGCAGATACGGGAGCTCCTACAATGAGCAGTTCTTC. Residues: CASRYGSSYNEQFF.

The CDR3 nucleotides read TGTGCCAGCAGCTTATTCGGCGGGCTATACAATGAGCAGTTCTTC. This gives the protein CASSLFGGLYNEQFF. The chain has TRBV7-2 and TRBJ2-1; TRBD2 is a possible D gene (5 bases). The CDR3 covers 15 residues. Trimming removed 2 bases from V and 4 bases from J, with 12 bases in between. Germline CDR1 and CDR2: SGHTA and FQGNSA.

CDR3 DNA sequence: TGTGCCAGCAGCTTAGCGCCTAGCGGGGCCCCTCTCGATGAGCAGTTCTTC. Residues: CASSLAPSGAPLDEQFF. The chain is built from TRBV7-6 and TRBJ2-1; 9 bases line up with TRBD2. V trimming: 0 bases; J trimming: 8 bases; junction bases outside the gene matches: 11. Germline CDR1 and CDR2: SGHVS and FNYEAQ. The CDR3 spans 17 residues.

The rearrangement uses TRBV9 and TRBJ1-6; tentatively, D is TRBD1 (5 bases). The germline V gene encodes CDR1 SGDLS and CDR2 YYNGEE. There are 16 residues in the CDR3. The ends were cut back, 4 bases at V and 9 bases at J, with 20 bases in the middle. As DNA, the CDR3 is TGTGCCAGCAGCTTGGGGCCGGTCCGGGGCGGTTCACCCCTCCACTTT. This encodes CASSLGPVRGGSPLHF.

Of note for this clone: Distinct nucleotide sequences in the sample also encode this CDR3. The chain joins TRBV2 to TRBJ2-7; no clear D. This CDR3 region has 12 residues. Trimming took off 6 bases at V and 4 bases at J, with 10 bases between the two ends. CDR1 is SNHLY and CDR2 is FYNNEI in the germline V gene. In DNA form, the CDR3 reads TGTGCCAGCAGCCTGGACCGATACGAGCAGTACTTC. It specifies CASSLDRYEQYF.

This clone is a singleton in its sample. The chain combines TRBV4-3 with TRBJ2-7; TRBD2 agrees at 7 bases. In germline, CDR1 is LGHNA, CDR2 YSLEER. Trimming cost V 1 base and J 3 bases; bases outside gene matches: 9. The CDR3 runs 16 residues. CDR3 bases: TGCGCCAGCAGCCAAGGGACGGGGGGAAGAATCTACGAGCAGTACTTC. It codes for CASSQGTGGRIYEQYF.

This chain uses TRBV11-3 with TRBJ2-3; TRBD2 might be the D (5 bases). Germline-derived CDR1 and CDR2 are SGHNT and YENEEA. The CDR3 has 15 amino acids. Trimming stripped 2 bases from V and 3 bases from J, with 12 bases between. In nucleotides, the CDR3 is TGTGCCAGCAGCTTAATGGGGAGTTCGACAGATACGCAGTATTTT. Protein sequence: CASSLMGSSTDTQYF.

V usage is TRBV5-1 and J usage is TRBJ2-6; tentative D call: TRBD1 (6 bases). V shed 4 bases and J shed 0 bases, with 17 bases lying between them. Germline CDR1 is SGHRS and CDR2 is YFSETQ. The CDR3 runs 18 residues. CDR3 loop: CASSIRTAKSSGANVLTF. CDR3 bases: TGCGCCAGCAGCATACGGACAGCTAAGAGCTCTGGGGCCAACGTCCTGACTTTC.

This CDR3 reads CASSLVGGEGGTEAFF. The CDR3 nucleotides are TGTGCCAGCAGCTTAGTTGGGGGGGAGGGCGGCACTGAAGCTTTCTTT. The chain combines TRBV7-2 with TRBJ1-1; maybe TRBD1 (5 bases). This CDR3 contains 16 residues. Trimming took off 1 base at V and 4 bases at J, with 16 bases between the two ends. The germline V gene has CDR1 SGHTA and CDR2 FQGNSA.

CDR3 sequence: CASSVEGHSSYEQYF. The CDR3 region has the DNA TGTGCCAGCAGCGTAGAGGGACATTCATCCTACGAGCAGTACTTC. The chain is built from TRBV9 and TRBJ2-7, with a tentative D call TRBD1 (6 bases). V dropped 0 bases and J dropped 1 base, with 11 bases sitting between them. There are 15 residues in the CDR3. Germline CDR1 and CDR2: SGDLS and YYNGEE.

The genes are TRBV3-1 (or the pseudogene TRBV3-2) and TRBJ1-6, with D tentatively TRBD1 (5 bases). CDR1 and CDR2 (germline): LGHDT, YNNKEL (reference sequence). V lost 4 bases and J lost 11, with 15 bases in between. The CDR3 loop spans 14 amino acids. The CDR3 sequence is CASSLTPDRAPLHF. The CDR3 DNA reads TGTGCCAGCAGCCTAACCCCCGACAGAGCACCCCTCCACTTT.

The chain carries TRBV28 and TRBJ2-4; 8 bases match TRBD1. The CDR3 length is 17 residues. Germline CDR1 and CDR2: MDHEN and SYDVKM. Trimming took 6 bases from V and 3 from J; bases not matched to a gene: 13. As DNA, the CDR3 is TGTGCCAGCAGCAACACTCAGGGGGCGCGGGTCAAAAACATTCAGTACTTC. Translating it yields CASSNTQGARVKNIQYF.

The rearrangement uses TRBV28 and TRBJ1-6; 9 bases map to TRBD1. In germline, CDR1 is MDHEN, CDR2 SYDVKM. V was clipped by 3 bases and J by 6 bases; unmatched bases: 3. CDR3 size: 15 residues. CDR3 sequence: CASSFVDRGNSPLHF. Written as DNA, the CDR3 is TGTGCCAGCAGTTTTGTGGACAGGGGTAATTCACCCCTCCACTTT.

The gene calls are TRBV20-1 and TRBJ2-1; D not certain. The CDR3 is 14 residues long. Germline-derived CDR1 and CDR2 are DFQATT and SNEGSKA (reference sequence). The germline V and J ends were trimmed by 3 bases and 2 bases, with 11 bases remaining between them. CDR3 residues: CSASKGVTYNEQFF. The CDR3 nucleotides are TGCAGTGCTAGTAAGGGTGTTACCTACAATGAGCAGTTCTTC.

The chain employs TRBV5-1 and TRBJ1-2, with D tentatively TRBD1 (6 bases). Deletions cut 0 bases from V and 5 bases from J, with 11 bases between. The CDR3 consists of 14 residues. Germline V gene data show CDR1 as SGHRS and CDR2 as YFSETQ. CDR3 in amino acids: CASSLGAGVYGYTF. In DNA, the CDR3 is TGCGCCAGCAGCTTGGGCGCAGGGGTGTATGGCTACACCTTC.

This clone appeared once. This chain connects TRBV15 to TRBJ1-1, with TRBD1 matching 12 bases. Trimming removed 3 bases from V and 6 bases from J; junction bases left unmatched: 5. Germline CDR1 LNHNV, CDR2 YYDKDF (reference sequence). This CDR3 comprises 15 residues. CDR3 protein: CATSRPRDRGPEAFF. In DNA, the CDR3 is TGTGCCACCAGCAGGCCACGGGACAGGGGGCCTGAAGCTTTCTTT.

The chain links TRBV2 to TRBJ1-1; D is undetermined. The germline V gene encodes CDR1 SNHLY and CDR2 FYNNEI. Trimming removed 1 base at V and 0 bases at J, with 12 bases between. The CDR3 extends over 16 amino acids. In DNA, the CDR3 is TGTGCCAGCAGTGAAGAGTCCCAGAACCTGAACACTGAAGCTTTCTTT. It codes for CASSEESQNLNTEAFF.

The V and J genes are TRBV19 and TRBJ2-7; D possibly uses TRBD1 or TRBD2 (6 bases each). Germline V gene sequence: CDR1 LNHDA, CDR2 SQIVND (reference sequence). The CDR3 covers 15 residues. Deletions cut 4 bases from V and 5 bases from J, with 18 bases between. The CDR3 spells CASSKTGIGSNEQYF. For the CDR3, the DNA is TGTGCCAGTAGTAAGACAGGAATCGGGAGTAACGAGCAGTACTTC.

The V call is TRBV7-8, the J call TRBJ1-4; no clear D. Between the trimmed V and J ends, which lost 5 bases and 0 bases, there was a span of 10 bases. The CDR3 contains 15 residues. Germline values: CDR1 SGHVS, CDR2 FQNEAQ. In DNA form, the CDR3 reads TGTGCCAGCAGCCCAACGGTGGCAACTAATGAAAAACTGTTTTTT. Encoded protein: CASSPTVATNEKLFF. Based on the CDR3 plus reference TRBV7-8 and TRBJ1-4, the full variable domain is GAGVSQSPRYKVAKRGQDVALRCDPISGHVSLFWYQQALGQGPEFLTYFQNEAQLDKSGLPSDRFFAERPEGSVSTLKIQRTQQEDSAVYLCASSPTVATNEKLFFGSGTQLSVL.

The chain employs TRBV11-2 and TRBJ2-7; D gene unclear. V lost 2 bases, J lost 1 base, and 3 bases lay in between. The CDR3 extends over 12 amino acids. From germline, CDR1 is SGHAT and CDR2 FQNNGV. The CDR3 region has the DNA TGTGCCAGCAGCTTATCGTCCTACGAGCAGTACTTC. Translating gives CASSLSSYEQYF.